The TCR beta chain under discussion was sequenced for a study of response to subunit inactivated influenza vaccine. General observations from the study: T cells newly recruited by each seasonal influenza vaccination are few, the authors suggested.

TCRdb passed the RT-PCR reads through MiXCR, listing each CDR3 protein once. Found here are 400,000 to 550,000 distinct CDR3 sequences, about 25% of them singletons; the top ten hold 1.5% to 2%. Trimming cost V 5 bases and J 1 base, with 5 bases left between them. The V gene's germline CDR1 is DFQATT and CDR2 SNEGSKA (reference sequence). CDR3 size: 11 residues. About this clonotype: Its target is not known.

The chain links TRBV20-1 to TRBJ2-5; D remains unclear. This clonotype was sampled from a man in his fifties or sixties who received an inactivated influenza vaccine. The source was CD4+ T cells sorted from PBMCs, collected 4 to 6 days after vaccination. The CDR3 DNA sequence: TGCAGTGCTCTGGGCCAAGAGACCCAGTACTTC. Protein sequence: CSALGQETQYF.